Listed below are T cell receptor beta chains from one sample, sequenced in a study of neurological immune-mediated disorders. Each CDR3 protein gets one entry after TCRdb re-called the 5' RACE reads with MiXCR. In the table there are 71,000 or so distinct CDR3 sequences, roughly an eighth of which are singletons. The sequenced sample consisted of PBMCs. The receptor source for this set is a female donor with HTLV-1-associated myelopathy (HAM/TSP). The conserved cysteine and the conserved F or W are not part of the CDR3 here. Fields, in order: D gene, V gene, CDR3 protein. A D gene is named only where the DNA matches it firmly.

D: .; V: TRBV5-5; CDR3: ASSFRAGGNQPQH
D: .; V: TRBV2; CDR3: ASSRGDEQY
D: .; V: TRBV12-3/TRBV12-4; CDR3: ASSLEVVGTHNQPQH
D: .; V: TRBV5-1; CDR3: ASSSSGGSREQY
D: .; V: TRBV7-7; CDR3: ASSLGINTDTQY
D: .; V: TRBV12-3/TRBV12-4; CDR3: ASSPQRNYGYT
D: .; V: TRBV2; CDR3: ASSASLSGETQY
D: TRBD2; V: TRBV5-1; CDR3: ASSYLAGRLNEQF
D: .; V: TRBV5-5; CDR3: ASSLVGGAGYEQY
D: .; V: TRBV5-1; CDR3: ASSFDKDLMNTEAF
D: TRBD1; V: TRBV10-2; CDR3: ASSELGTGVREQY
D: .; V: TRBV6-5; CDR3: ASSYGGATNEKLF
D: .; V: TRBV5-1; CDR3: ASSPGLGGLDEQF
D: TRBD1; V: TRBV28; CDR3: VSSRTGAHYEQY
D: .; V: TRBV29-1; CDR3: RATGWGVSCRPQH
D: TRBD1; V: TRBV7-9; CDR3: ASSHTQGNEQY
D: .; V: TRBV28; CDR3: ASGPRGQPQH
D: TRBD1; V: TRBV5-1; CDR3: ASSLGQGKTDTQY
D: TRBD1; V: TRBV28; CDR3: ASNPGQGFEQY
D: .; V: TRBV6-5; CDR3: ASSRTPTDTQY
D: TRBD1; V: TRBV28; CDR3: ASRPGTGTQETQY